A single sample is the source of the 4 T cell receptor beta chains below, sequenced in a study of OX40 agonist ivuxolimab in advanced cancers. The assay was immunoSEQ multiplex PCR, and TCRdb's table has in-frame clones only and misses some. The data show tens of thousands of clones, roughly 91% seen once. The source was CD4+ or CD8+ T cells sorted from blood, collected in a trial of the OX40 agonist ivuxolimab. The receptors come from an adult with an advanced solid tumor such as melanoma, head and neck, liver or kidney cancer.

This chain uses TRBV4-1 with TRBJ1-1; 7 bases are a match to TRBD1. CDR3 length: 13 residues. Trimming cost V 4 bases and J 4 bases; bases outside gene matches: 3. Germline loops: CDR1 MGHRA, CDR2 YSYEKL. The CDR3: CASSPDRATEAFF. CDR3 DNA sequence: TGCGCCAGCAGCCCAGACAGGGCCACTGAAGCTTTCTTT.

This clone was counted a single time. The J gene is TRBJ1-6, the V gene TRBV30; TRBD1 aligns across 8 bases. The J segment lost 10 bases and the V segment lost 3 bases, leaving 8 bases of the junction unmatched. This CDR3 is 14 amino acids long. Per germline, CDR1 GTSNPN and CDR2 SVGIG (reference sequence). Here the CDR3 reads CAWRNRGERSPLHF. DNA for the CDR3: TGTGCCTGGAGGAACAGGGGGGAAAGGTCACCCCTCCACTTT.

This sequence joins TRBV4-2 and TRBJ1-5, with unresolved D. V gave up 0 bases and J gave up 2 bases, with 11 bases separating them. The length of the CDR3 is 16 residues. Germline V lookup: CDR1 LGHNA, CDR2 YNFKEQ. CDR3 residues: CASSQDGGFGNQPQHF. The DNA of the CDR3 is TGTGCCAGCAGCCAAGATGGTGGGTTTGGCAATCAGCCCCAGCATTTT.

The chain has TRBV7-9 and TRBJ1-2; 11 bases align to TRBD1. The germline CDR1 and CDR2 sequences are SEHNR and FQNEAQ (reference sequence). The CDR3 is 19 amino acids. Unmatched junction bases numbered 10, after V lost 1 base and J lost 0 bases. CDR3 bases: TGTGCCAGCAGCTTAGTGTCTTGGGACAGGGGGGCATCTAACTATGGCTACACCTTC. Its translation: CASSLVSWDRGASNYGYTF.